This T cell receptor beta chain was recorded in a study of cytomegalovirus exposure and HLA in healthy donors. General study findings and limits: Overall, some 160 TCR beta chains were annotated as cytomegalovirus-associated. A later look showed TCR association rates differing by HLA locus, highest for DRB1 and lowest for HLA-C. Accurate HLA-A and HLA-B prediction from TCR beta sequences was reported for most subjects.

The V end was cut by 4 bases, the J end by 4 bases, with 11 bases between. This CDR3 is 13 amino acids long. Germline V CDR1 and CDR2: MNHNS, SASEGT. PCR involved 60 Vbeta and 13 Jbeta primers. Sequenced by immunoSEQ multiplex PCR; TCRdb stores in-frame clones only, minus some. The repertoire holds about 190,000 clones, with about 85% as singletons. A remark on this clone: The antigen is not known.

This TCR was recovered from a boy aged 2 to 9 in good health and CMV-seronegative. The gene calls are TRBV6-1 and TRBJ2-7; D perhaps matches TRBD2 (5 bases). Sequencing input: PBMCs. Written as DNA, the CDR3 is TGTGCCAGCAGTGGGACTGGGGTTTACGAGCAGTACTTC. Its translation: CASSGTGVYEQYF.